A selection of T cell receptor beta chains follows, all from one sample in a study of blood T cells in healthy people across ages. One entry per CDR3 protein results from TCRdb running MiXCR on the 5' RACE reads. The sample yields around 800,000 distinct CDR3 sequences, under 30% seen once. This sample also belongs to another study, concerning T cells of mothers and their children.

The specimen was blood. The source is a boy younger than 18 in good health. Both conserved end residues are part of each CDR3. Fields, in order: clone size, D gene, V gene, J gene, CDR3 DNA, CDR3 protein. D genes are given only for firm matches. Clone size is stated in some rows and not others, as once, few, many or a class when expanded.

clone size: .; D gene: TRBD2; V gene: TRBV9; J gene: TRBJ2-1; CDR3 DNA: TGTGCCAGTGGGACTAGCCGGGGCAATGAGCAGTTCTTC; CDR3 protein: CASGTSRGNEQFF
clone size: .; D gene: .; V gene: TRBV6-6; J gene: TRBJ1-1; CDR3 DNA: TGTGCCAGCAGGACGGATTCTGGTGCTTTCTTT; CDR3 protein: CASRTDSGAFF
clone size: .; D gene: TRBD1; V gene: TRBV7-6; J gene: TRBJ1-1; CDR3 DNA: TGTGCCAGCAGCTTACAGGCAGGGGGATACACTGAAGCTTTCTTT; CDR3 protein: CASSLQAGGYTEAFF
clone size: few; D gene: .; V gene: TRBV28; J gene: TRBJ2-7; CDR3 DNA: TGTGCCAGGACCCGATGGCAGCCCTACATCTACGAGCAGTACTTC; CDR3 protein: CARTRWQPYIYEQYF
clone size: .; D gene: TRBD2; V gene: TRBV20-1; J gene: TRBJ2-5; CDR3 DNA: TGCAGTGCCATTAGCGGGGGGGTGAGGGAGACCCAGTACTTC; CDR3 protein: CSAISGGVRETQYF
clone size: .; D gene: .; V gene: TRBV20-1; J gene: TRBJ1-6; CDR3 DNA: TGCAGTGCTATCCCGGGGCCTCGTAATTCACCCCTCCACTTT; CDR3 protein: CSAIPGPRNSPLHF
clone size: .; D gene: .; V gene: TRBV12-3/TRBV12-4; J gene: TRBJ1-6; CDR3 DNA: TGTGCCAGCAGTTTATGGGAGTCACCCCTCCACTTT; CDR3 protein: CASSLWESPLHF
clone size: .; D gene: TRBD2; V gene: TRBV29-1; J gene: TRBJ2-7; CDR3 DNA: TGCAGCGTGGAAGGGCTAGGCGGGGGGTCGAGCTCCTACGAGCAGTACTTC; CDR3 protein: CSVEGLGGGSSSYEQYF
clone size: .; D gene: TRBD1; V gene: TRBV20-1; J gene: TRBJ2-2; CDR3 DNA: TGCAGTGCTAGACGGACAGGGGTTGACACCGGGGAGCTGTTTTTT; CDR3 protein: CSARRTGVDTGELFF
clone size: few; D gene: .; V gene: TRBV6-6; J gene: TRBJ1-1; CDR3 DNA: TGTGCCAGCAGTTACAAAGCGCCACGGGACACTGAAGCTTTCTTT; CDR3 protein: CASSYKAPRDTEAFF
clone size: .; D gene: .; V gene: TRBV6-1; J gene: TRBJ2-7; CDR3 DNA: TGTGCCAGCAGTGAAGACGGAAGCGAGCAGTACTTC; CDR3 protein: CASSEDGSEQYF
clone size: .; D gene: .; V gene: TRBV9; J gene: TRBJ2-3; CDR3 DNA: TGTGCCAGCAGCGTACGAGGCACAGATACGCAGTATTTT; CDR3 protein: CASSVRGTDTQYF
clone size: .; D gene: .; V gene: TRBV14; J gene: TRBJ1-1; CDR3 DNA: TGTGCCAGCAGCCAGCTTGGCACCCTGGGGACTGAAGCTTTCTTT; CDR3 protein: CASSQLGTLGTEAFF
clone size: few; D gene: TRBD1; V gene: TRBV29-1; J gene: TRBJ1-1; CDR3 DNA: TGCAGCGGAAGGACAGGTGAAGCTTTCTTT; CDR3 protein: CSGRTGEAFF
clone size: .; D gene: .; V gene: TRBV7-2; J gene: TRBJ2-1; CDR3 DNA: TGTGCCAGCAGCCTAACTAGTTACAGCTCCTACAATGAGCAGTTCTTC; CDR3 protein: CASSLTSYSSYNEQFF
clone size: .; D gene: .; V gene: TRBV5-1; J gene: TRBJ2-7; CDR3 DNA: TGCGCCAGCAGTTTGGGTGGAGGGCTAGAGACCCAGCACTTC; CDR3 protein: CASSLGGGLETQHF
clone size: .; D gene: .; V gene: TRBV2; J gene: TRBJ2-5; CDR3 DNA: TGTGCCAGCAGTGAAGCGCTTGGTCAGCTACAAGAGACCCAGTACTTC; CDR3 protein: CASSEALGQLQETQYF
clone size: many; D gene: TRBD2; V gene: TRBV5-1; J gene: TRBJ2-3; CDR3 DNA: TGCGCCAGCAGCTTGGCCGGGGGGTTCACAGATACGCAGTATTTT; CDR3 protein: CASSLAGGFTDTQYF
clone size: few; D gene: TRBD1; V gene: TRBV7-2; J gene: TRBJ2-7; CDR3 DNA: TGTGCCAGCAGCCCGGACAGGAAGCAGGAGCAGTACTTC; CDR3 protein: CASSPDRKQEQYF
clone size: .; D gene: TRBD1; V gene: TRBV12-3/TRBV12-4; J gene: TRBJ2-1; CDR3 DNA: TGTGCCAGCACCCCCATAGAGGGGACAGGGCATGAGGGTAATGAGCAGTTCTTC; CDR3 protein: CASTPIEGTGHEGNEQFF
clone size: .; D gene: TRBD1; V gene: TRBV5-1; J gene: TRBJ2-4; CDR3 DNA: TGCGCCAGCAGCCTTGGGACAGGGAAAAACATTCAGTACTTC; CDR3 protein: CASSLGTGKNIQYF
clone size: few; D gene: TRBD2; V gene: TRBV5-1; J gene: TRBJ2-1; CDR3 DNA: TGCGCCAGCAGGCCTAGCGGGGGGGCCGGGTATGAGCAGTTCTTC; CDR3 protein: CASRPSGGAGYEQFF
clone size: .; D gene: TRBD2; V gene: TRBV19; J gene: TRBJ2-1; CDR3 DNA: TGTGCCAGTAGTGTCGTACTAGCGGGGGGGCACGTTTTCTCCCATGAGCAGTTCTTC; CDR3 protein: CASSVVLAGGHVFSHEQFF
clone size: .; D gene: .; V gene: TRBV7-2; J gene: TRBJ2-5; CDR3 DNA: TGTGCCAGCAGCTTAGTCGAGGGCACCGGTGGGACCCAGTACTTC; CDR3 protein: CASSLVEGTGGTQYF
clone size: few; D gene: .; V gene: TRBV24-1; J gene: TRBJ1-2; CDR3 DNA: TGTGCCACCAGTGAAGGGGATGGCTACACCTTC; CDR3 protein: CATSEGDGYTF
clone size: few; D gene: TRBD1; V gene: TRBV15; J gene: TRBJ2-7; CDR3 DNA: TGTGCCACCAGCAGGCACGTAGGTGGACAGGCCGCCTACGAGCAGTACTTC; CDR3 protein: CATSRHVGGQAAYEQYF
clone size: .; D gene: .; V gene: TRBV4-1; J gene: TRBJ2-1; CDR3 DNA: TGCGCCAGCAGCCAAGATTTTGGCAGTAGCTCCTACAATGAGCAGTTCTTC; CDR3 protein: CASSQDFGSSSYNEQFF
clone size: once; D gene: TRBD2; V gene: TRBV20-1; J gene: TRBJ2-5; CDR3 DNA: TGCAGTGCTTCAGGACTAGCAGCGCCCCAAGAGACCCAGTACTTC; CDR3 protein: CSASGLAAPQETQYF
clone size: .; D gene: .; V gene: TRBV2; J gene: TRBJ2-7; CDR3 DNA: TGTGCCAGCAGTGAGGGGGCTAGCGTCTACGAGCAGTACTTC; CDR3 protein: CASSEGASVYEQYF
clone size: .; D gene: .; V gene: TRBV7-2; J gene: TRBJ2-3; CDR3 DNA: TGTGCCAGCAGCTTAGTCGGAAATACGCAGTATTTT; CDR3 protein: CASSLVGNTQYF
clone size: .; D gene: TRBD2; V gene: TRBV20-1; J gene: TRBJ2-1; CDR3 DNA: TGCAGTGCAAGTACCGGGACTAGGTTCTACAATGAGCAGTTCTTC; CDR3 protein: CSASTGTRFYNEQFF
clone size: few; D gene: .; V gene: TRBV5-1; J gene: TRBJ1-4; CDR3 DNA: TGCGCCAGCAGGCCCGTCTCTGCAACTAATGAAAAACTGTTTTTT; CDR3 protein: CASRPVSATNEKLFF
clone size: .; D gene: .; V gene: TRBV20-1; J gene: TRBJ2-1; CDR3 DNA: TGCAGTGCTGAAGGGGGGGTCTCCTACAATGAGCAGTTCTTC; CDR3 protein: CSAEGGVSYNEQFF
clone size: .; D gene: .; V gene: TRBV5-1; J gene: TRBJ1-3; CDR3 DNA: TGCGCCAGCAGCCCTACGACAGCGTCTGGAAACACCATATATTTT; CDR3 protein: CASSPTTASGNTIYF
clone size: few; D gene: TRBD2; V gene: TRBV7-9; J gene: TRBJ2-5; CDR3 DNA: TGTGCCAGCAGCTTATCCGGGGGGGGAATCCAAGAGACCCAGTACTTC; CDR3 protein: CASSLSGGGIQETQYF